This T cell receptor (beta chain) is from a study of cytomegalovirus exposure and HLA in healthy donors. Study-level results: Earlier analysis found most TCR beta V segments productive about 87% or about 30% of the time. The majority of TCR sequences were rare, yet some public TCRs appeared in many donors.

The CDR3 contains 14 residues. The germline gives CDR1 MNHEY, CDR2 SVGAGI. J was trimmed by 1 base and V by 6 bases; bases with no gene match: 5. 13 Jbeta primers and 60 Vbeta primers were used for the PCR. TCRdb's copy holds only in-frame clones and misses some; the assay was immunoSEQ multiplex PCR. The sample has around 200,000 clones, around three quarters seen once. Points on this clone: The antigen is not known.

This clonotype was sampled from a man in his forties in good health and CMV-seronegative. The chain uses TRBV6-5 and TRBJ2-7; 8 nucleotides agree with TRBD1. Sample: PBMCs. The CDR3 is CASSLRTGSYEQYF. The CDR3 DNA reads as TGTGCCAGCAGCCTGCGGACAGGGTCCTACGAGCAGTACTTC.